This note documents a single T cell receptor (beta chain) sequence. Germline V lookup: CDR1 DFQATT, CDR2 SNEGSKA (reference sequence). The germline V and J ends were trimmed by 3 bases and 4 bases, with 10 bases remaining between them. The CDR3 sequence is 13 residues long. Clones were read by immunoSEQ multiplex PCR, and TCRdb kept only the in-frame ones, dropping some. This table has 110,000 or so clones, approximately 90% appearing once. The data belong to a study of T cell responses to AZD1222 COVID-19 vaccine. This TCR was recovered from an adult who received the AZD1222 COVID-19 vaccine. The sample here was peripheral blood, taken 28 days after the second AZD1222 dose. The chain couples TRBV20-1 to TRBJ2-4, with a tentative D call TRBD2 (5 bases). CDR3 amino acids: CSASPRGKNIQYF. The CDR3 DNA reads TGCAGTGCTAGTCCTCGCGGGAAAAACATTCAGTACTTC.